This TCR beta chain came from a study of tumor-infiltrating lymphocytes in primary liver carcinoma listed by TCRdb under 2017. Looking at the study overall: Of the five patients, three men and two women aged 30 to 69 years, four had hepatocellular carcinoma and one had combined HCC and intrahepatic cholangiocarcinoma. The tumors of the five patients were staged as T1-T3 N0M0, with maximum diameters ranging from roughly 4 to 10 cm. Each sample produced about 3.5 to 8 million productive TCRbeta reads, and read depth showed no significant difference between tissue types. The study combined TCRbeta repertoire sequencing, expression microarrays and whole-exome sequencing across five regions of each liver tumor, with adjacent normal tissue and blood. A total of roughly 35 specimens from 5 patients went through TCRbeta repertoire sequencing, namely 25 tumor regions, 5 adjacent noncancerous liver tissues and 5 peripheral blood samples. Repertoires from technical replicates were highly reproducible, with mean shared-clone rates near 0.89 and correlation coefficients above 0.95. The research as a whole found: Compared with blood, tumors had a significantly larger share of the repertoire taken up by the top 250 clones (p = 0.039). Only a few patients were included in the study, and the authors note that the findings should be validated in a larger study. Comparison of CD4+ and CD8+ T cell repertoires was precluded by the use of bulk unsorted samples. Repertoire overlap was found to be higher between tumor regions (mean around 36%) than between tumor-adjacent (roughly 17%) or tumor-blood (about 14%) pairs, consistent with antigen-driven expansion. Because sequencing covered only the TCR beta chain and unpaired alpha chains were not captured, true repertoire diversity is likely underestimated.

Of note for this clonotype: Which antigen it targets is not known. Base qualities are not at hand, and no much larger clone is one base apart.

TCRbeta-specific cDNA was reverse-transcribed from 500 ng total RNA using a constant-region primer and ProtoScript II reverse transcriptase. Construction of the TCRbeta libraries relied on three nested rounds of multiplex PCR, following a slightly modified ARM-PCR procedure. Each of the first two PCR rounds ran for about 10 cycles and used multiplex TRBV1-TRBV30 forward primers together with a Cbeta reverse primer. Sample barcodes and Illumina adapters were added in a final 25-cycle PCR with Deep VentR polymerase. Before sequencing, amplicons between 200 and 500 bp were purified from gel using a QIAquick gel extraction kit. An Illumina HiSeq 2500 was used to sequence the TCRbeta amplicons, generating 250-bp paired-end reads. Turning to the authors' computational methods: Trimmomatic v0.33 was used to quality-trim the reads, and FLASH v1.2.11 was used to merge paired reads so that full CDR3 sequences could be recovered. V, D and J germline segments were assigned to the rearranged TCRbeta sequences using MiGEC v1.2.1b. VDJtools v1.0.0 computed clonotype statistics and Shannon-Wiener diversity indices. To reduce sampling bias, subsequent analyses other than the diversity analysis used only the 250 most abundant clonotypes in each sample. The raw public reads went through TCRdb reprocessing: fastp at Q25, MiXCR clone calling, in-frame beta chains kept. Each CDR3 protein gets just one entry, which takes the most common genes and DNA from the rows behind it. Here the V and J calls rest on TCRdb's processing, not on the authors' analysis. The sample table holds over 100,000 distinct CDR3 sequences, of which around 70% were seen once. About 8% of the sample comes from the top ten.

CDR1 and CDR2 (MGHRA, YSYEKL) derive from the germline V gene. The V and J ends are trimmed by 0 bases and 2 bases, leaving 13 bases between them. From its cysteine to its phenylalanine, the CDR3 spans 16 amino acids. CDR3 DNA is the only sequence kept; it has 48 bases, read in frame from the first base. Total RNA and DNA were co-extracted from around 18-30 mg of bulk tissue with the AllPrep DNA/RNA mini kit, without cell sorting. Between November 2015 and March 2016, roughly 5 patients in China with histopathologically diagnosed primary liver carcinoma had their tumors surgically resected. Patients had chronic HBV infection and were treatment-naive at sampling. Pieces of fresh tumor and adjacent tissue were cut in half, with one half kept in RNAlater at -80 degrees C and the other half sent for histology.

Material for sequencing was tumor-adjacent normal liver tissue. The V gene is TRBV4-1 and the J gene is TRBJ1-2; the D gene is unclear. This clonotype originated in a woman aged 55-70 years with primary liver carcinoma and hepatitis B virus infection. Read as DNA, the sequence is TGCGCCAGCAGCCAAGAACAACAGTCAGGAAACTATGGCTACACCTTC. It is translated as CASSQEQQSGNYGYTF.